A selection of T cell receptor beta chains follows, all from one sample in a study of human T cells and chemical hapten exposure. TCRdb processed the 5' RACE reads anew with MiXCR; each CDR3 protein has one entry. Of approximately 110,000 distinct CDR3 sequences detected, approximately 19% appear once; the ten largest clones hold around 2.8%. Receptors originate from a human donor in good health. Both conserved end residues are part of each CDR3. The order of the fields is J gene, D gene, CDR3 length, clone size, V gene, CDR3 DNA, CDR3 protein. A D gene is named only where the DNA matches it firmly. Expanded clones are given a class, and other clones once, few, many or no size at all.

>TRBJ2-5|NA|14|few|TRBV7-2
TGTGCCAGCAGCTTATTCCGGGCTTCCGAGACCCAGTACTTC
CASSLFRASETQYF
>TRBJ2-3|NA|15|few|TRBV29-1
TGCAGCGTTCGCCGGACGGGCTTAAGCACAGATACGCAGTATTTT
CSVRRTGLSTDTQYF
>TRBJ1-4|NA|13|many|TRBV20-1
TGCAGTGCTAGCCGGGGATTGGACGAAAAACTGTTTTTT
CSASRGLDEKLFF
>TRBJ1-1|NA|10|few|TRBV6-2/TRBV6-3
TGTGCCAGCGGGGACACTGAAGCTTTCTTT
CASGDTEAFF
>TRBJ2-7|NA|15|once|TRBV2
TGTGCCAGCAGTGTCCGGGTTTTAGCTTCCTACGAGCAGTACTTC
CASSVRVLASYEQYF
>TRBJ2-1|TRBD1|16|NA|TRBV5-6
TGTGCCAGCAGCTTAGGGGGACAGGGGACCTACAATGAGCAGTTCTTC
CASSLGGQGTYNEQFF
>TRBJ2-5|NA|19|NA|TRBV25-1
TGTGCCAGCAGTGAACGACCGAGGGAATATTCTATGGACCAAGAGACCCAGTACTTC
CASSERPREYSMDQETQYF
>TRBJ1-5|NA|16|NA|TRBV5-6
TGTGCCAGCAGCTTTGGGGGGTTCTATAGCAATCAGCCCCAGCATTTT
CASSFGGFYSNQPQHF
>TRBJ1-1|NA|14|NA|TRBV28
TGTGCCAGCACCATCTGGGGGGGGGCTTCTGAAGCTTTCTTT
CASTIWGGASEAFF
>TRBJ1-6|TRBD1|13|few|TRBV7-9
TGTGCCAGCAGCGGAGACAGGGGTTCACCCCTCCACTTT
CASSGDRGSPLHF
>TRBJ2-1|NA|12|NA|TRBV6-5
TGTGCCAGCAGCCCCGGTGGGACCTCGGTGTTCTTC
CASSPGGTSVFF
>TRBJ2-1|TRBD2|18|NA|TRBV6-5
TGTGCCAGCAGTGGCGGGACTAGCGGGATGACTACCTACAATGAGCAGTTCTTC
CASSGGTSGMTTYNEQFF
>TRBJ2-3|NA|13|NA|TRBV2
TGTGCCAGCAGACAAGGAATCCCCAGTGCGCAGTATTTT
CASRQGIPSAQYF
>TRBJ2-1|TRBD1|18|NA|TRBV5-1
TGCGCCAGCAGCGGGGGACAGGGGGCCTTCCGGGTAGGGGATGAGCAGTTCTTC
CASSGGQGAFRVGDEQFF
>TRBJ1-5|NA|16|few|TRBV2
TGTGCCAGCAGTGAAGCCCCGGGAGATGGCAATCAGCCCCAGCATTTT
CASSEAPGDGNQPQHF
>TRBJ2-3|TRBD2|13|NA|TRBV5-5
TGTGCCAGCAGCCTGACTAGCAAGGATACGCAGTATTTT
CASSLTSKDTQYF
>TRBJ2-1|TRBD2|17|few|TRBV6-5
TGTGCCAGCAGTTACTCCGGACTAGCGGGAGAAGTGGATGAGCAGTTCTTC
CASSYSGLAGEVDEQFF
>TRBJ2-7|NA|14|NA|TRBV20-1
TGCAGTGCCCGACCAAGACAGAGCTCCTACGAGCAGTACTTC
CSARPRQSSYEQYF
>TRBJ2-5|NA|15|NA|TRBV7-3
TGTGCCAGCAGCTTAACAGGCAGTTATATGGAGACCCAGTACTTC
CASSLTGSYMETQYF
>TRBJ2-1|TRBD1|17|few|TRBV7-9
TGTGCCAGCAGCTTAGAAGGATCCGGGACAGGGGGCGATGAGCAGTTCTTC
CASSLEGSGTGGDEQFF
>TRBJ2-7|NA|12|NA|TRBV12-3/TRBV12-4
TGTGCCAGCAGTGAACAGGGCTTCGAGCAGTACTTC
CASSEQGFEQYF
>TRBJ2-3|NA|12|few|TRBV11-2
TGTGCCAGCAGCTTAGCCCTCGATACGCAGTATTTT
CASSLALDTQYF
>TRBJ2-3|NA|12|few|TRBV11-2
TGTGCCATAAGGGGACCCACAGATACGCAGTATTTT
CAIRGPTDTQYF
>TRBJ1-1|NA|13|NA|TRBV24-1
TGTGCCACCAGTGATTCGGGGAACACTGAAGCTTTCTTT
CATSDSGNTEAFF
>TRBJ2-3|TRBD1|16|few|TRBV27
TGTGCCAGCAGTCCACACAGGGGGCTACCTGGAGATACGCAGTATTTT
CASSPHRGLPGDTQYF
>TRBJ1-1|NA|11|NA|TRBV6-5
TGTGCCAGCTATGTGAGAACTGAAGCTTTCTTT
CASYVRTEAFF
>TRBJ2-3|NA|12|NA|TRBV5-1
TGCGCCAGCAGCCAACTCACAGATACGCAGTATTTT
CASSQLTDTQYF
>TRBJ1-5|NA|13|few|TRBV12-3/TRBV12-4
TGTGCCAGCAGTTTAACCCGACGGGAGCCCCAGCATTTT
CASSLTRREPQHF
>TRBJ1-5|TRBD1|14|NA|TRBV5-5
TGTGCCAGCAGCACAGGGGTTAGCAATCAGCCCCAGCATTTT
CASSTGVSNQPQHF
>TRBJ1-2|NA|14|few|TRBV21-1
TGTGCCAGCAGCAGATATAGGTCCAACTATGGCTACACCTTC
CASSRYRSNYGYTF
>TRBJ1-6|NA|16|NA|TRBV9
TGTGCCAGCAGCCCAGGACACAGCTCCTATAATTCACCCCTCCACTTT
CASSPGHSSYNSPLHF
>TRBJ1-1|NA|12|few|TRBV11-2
TGTGCCAGCAGCACGGAGACCCGGGGAGCTTTCTTT
CASSTETRGAFF
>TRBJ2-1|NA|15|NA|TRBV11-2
TGTGCCAGCAGCTTAAGGCAGAGCTCCTACAATGAGCAGTTCTTC
CASSLRQSSYNEQFF
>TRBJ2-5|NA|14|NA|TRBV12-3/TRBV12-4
TGTGCCAGCAGTTTGCCGGGGGTTCGAGAGACCCAGTACTTC
CASSLPGVRETQYF
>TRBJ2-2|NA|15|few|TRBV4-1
TGCGCCAGCAGCCCTACCCCCGGAAACACCGGGGAGCTGTTTTTT
CASSPTPGNTGELFF
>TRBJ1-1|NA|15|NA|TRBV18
TGTGCCAGCTCACCCTCCCGGGGGGTAAACACTGAAGCTTTCTTT
CASSPSRGVNTEAFF
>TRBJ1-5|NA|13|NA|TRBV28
TGTGCCAGCAGCCCGGATCGAGGCCAGCCCCAGCATTTT
CASSPDRGQPQHF
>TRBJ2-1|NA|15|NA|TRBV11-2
TGTGCCAGCAGCTCCTACAAGAGCTCCTACAATGAGCAGTTCTTC
CASSSYKSSYNEQFF
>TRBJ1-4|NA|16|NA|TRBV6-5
TGTGCCAGCAGTTATTCCCTCTCAATGTCAAGGGAAAAACTGTTTTTT
CASSYSLSMSREKLFF
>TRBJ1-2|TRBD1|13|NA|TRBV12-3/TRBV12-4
TGTGCCAGCAGTATCGGGACAGGCTATGGCTACACCTTC
CASSIGTGYGYTF
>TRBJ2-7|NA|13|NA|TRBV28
TGTGCCAGCAGTTTGATGAACTCCTACGAGCAGTACTTC
CASSLMNSYEQYF